The rows below give T cell receptor beta chains drawn from one sample of a study of T-cell reconstitution after alpha-beta-depleted transplantation in children. One entry per CDR3 protein, called by TCRdb with MiXCR from the PCR reads. The sample includes 490,000 or so distinct CDR3 sequences, roughly an eighth of them seen just once. The starting material was PBMCs from the stem cell graft donor, obtained from the stem cell graft. The receptors shown here come from a human donor who donated a stem cell graft to a child with combined immunodeficiency. Both conserved end residues are part of each CDR3. A D gene is named only where the DNA matches it firmly. Size is omitted from some rows. Given values are once, few, many or a class for expanded clones.

clone size: -; V gene: TRBV9; J gene: TRBJ2-5; D gene: TRBD2; CDR3 protein: CASSVGGLAGYQETQYF; CDR3 DNA: TGTGCCAGCAGCGTAGGGGGACTAGCGGGGTACCAAGAGACCCAGTACTTC
clone size: many; V gene: TRBV5-1; J gene: TRBJ1-4; D gene: TRBD1; CDR3 protein: CASSLMGDREPLFF; CDR3 DNA: TGCGCCAGCAGCTTAATGGGGGACAGGGAACCCCTGTTTTTT
clone size: few; V gene: TRBV24-1; J gene: TRBJ2-3; D gene: -; CDR3 protein: CATSDSWVTDTQYF; CDR3 DNA: TGTGCCACCAGTGATTCGTGGGTCACAGATACGCAGTATTTT
clone size: many; V gene: TRBV12-5; J gene: TRBJ2-1; D gene: -; CDR3 protein: CASGLGQGQFF; CDR3 DNA: TGTGCTAGTGGTTTAGGGCAGGGACAGTTCTTC
clone size: few; V gene: TRBV4-2; J gene: TRBJ2-1; D gene: -; CDR3 protein: CASSQESGSSYNEQFF; CDR3 DNA: TGTGCCAGCAGCCAAGAGAGCGGCTCTTCCTACAATGAGCAGTTCTTC
clone size: many; V gene: TRBV5-7; J gene: TRBJ2-1; D gene: TRBD1; CDR3 protein: CASSGPPGQGARNEQFF; CDR3 DNA: TGTGCCAGCAGCGGACCACCGGGACAGGGGGCACGCAATGAGCAGTTCTTC
clone size: many; V gene: TRBV12-3/TRBV12-4; J gene: TRBJ2-7; D gene: -; CDR3 protein: CASSLVGPSNEQYF; CDR3 DNA: TGTGCCAGCAGTTTAGTTGGTCCGTCCAACGAGCAGTACTTC
clone size: many; V gene: TRBV5-1; J gene: TRBJ2-7; D gene: -; CDR3 protein: CASRDPGQNGEQYF; CDR3 DNA: TGCGCCAGCAGGGATCCGGGACAAAACGGCGAGCAGTACTTC
clone size: -; V gene: TRBV5-1; J gene: TRBJ2-3; D gene: -; CDR3 protein: CASSGGLSDTQYF; CDR3 DNA: TGCGCCAGCAGCGGCGGGTTATCAGATACGCAGTATTTT
clone size: once; V gene: TRBV7-2; J gene: TRBJ1-2; D gene: TRBD1; CDR3 protein: CASSAAGGTGMVDGYTF; CDR3 DNA: TGTGCCAGCAGCGCCGCGGGCGGGACAGGGATGGTAGATGGCTACACCTTC
clone size: -; V gene: TRBV4-3; J gene: TRBJ2-2; D gene: -; CDR3 protein: CASSQLGGLGGELFF; CDR3 DNA: TGCGCCAGCAGCCAATTAGGGGGGCTCGGCGGGGAGCTGTTTTTT
clone size: few; V gene: TRBV11-2; J gene: TRBJ2-5; D gene: -; CDR3 protein: CASSPTANQETQYF; CDR3 DNA: TGTGCCAGCAGTCCTACAGCGAACCAAGAGACCCAGTACTTC
clone size: -; V gene: TRBV5-1; J gene: TRBJ1-3; D gene: -; CDR3 protein: CASSLDGAGRRNTIYF; CDR3 DNA: TGCGCCAGCAGCTTGGATGGGGCAGGGAGAAGAAACACCATATATTTT
clone size: -; V gene: TRBV5-1; J gene: TRBJ2-1; D gene: -; CDR3 protein: CASSLVTANEQFF; CDR3 DNA: TGCGCCAGCAGCTTGGTGACAGCTAACGAGCAGTTCTTC
clone size: -; V gene: TRBV12-3/TRBV12-4; J gene: TRBJ2-7; D gene: -; CDR3 protein: CASSRGTLGEEYF; CDR3 DNA: TGTGCCAGCAGTCGAGGAACCCTGGGCGAGGAGTACTTC
clone size: -; V gene: TRBV7-6; J gene: TRBJ1-5; D gene: -; CDR3 protein: CASSLAGGEKNQPQHF; CDR3 DNA: TGTGCCAGCAGCTTAGCGGGGGGGGAAAAAAATCAGCCCCAGCATTTT
clone size: -; V gene: TRBV3-1; J gene: TRBJ2-7; D gene: TRBD1; CDR3 protein: CASSLGTGSLGYEQYF; CDR3 DNA: TGTGCCAGCAGCCTCGGGACAGGTTCGCTGGGATACGAGCAGTACTTC
clone size: -; V gene: TRBV2; J gene: TRBJ2-3; D gene: TRBD2; CDR3 protein: CASSELAGGPGTDTQYF; CDR3 DNA: TGTGCCAGCAGTGAGCTAGCGGGGGGGCCGGGCACAGATACGCAGTATTTT
clone size: -; V gene: TRBV5-1; J gene: TRBJ2-7; D gene: -; CDR3 protein: CASSLAGGADEQYF; CDR3 DNA: TGCGCCAGCAGCTTGGCTGGGGGGGCGGACGAGCAGTACTTC
clone size: -; V gene: TRBV29-1; J gene: TRBJ2-1; D gene: -; CDR3 protein: CSVEGRGSGNEQFF; CDR3 DNA: TGCAGCGTTGAGGGGCGGGGCTCAGGTAATGAGCAGTTCTTC
clone size: few; V gene: TRBV7-2; J gene: TRBJ2-7; D gene: TRBD2; CDR3 protein: CASRPNLGGASYEQYF; CDR3 DNA: TGTGCCAGCAGACCTAACCTCGGGGGGGCCTCCTACGAGCAGTACTTC
clone size: -; V gene: TRBV20-1; J gene: TRBJ2-3; D gene: TRBD2; CDR3 protein: CSARRQIGLANTDTQYF; CDR3 DNA: TGCAGTGCTAGACGACAAATCGGACTAGCGAACACAGATACGCAGTATTTT
clone size: few; V gene: TRBV7-9; J gene: TRBJ2-7; D gene: -; CDR3 protein: CASSTWDGTYEQYF; CDR3 DNA: TGTGCCAGCAGCACGTGGGACGGAACCTACGAGCAGTACTTC
clone size: -; V gene: TRBV24-1; J gene: TRBJ2-3; D gene: -; CDR3 protein: CATGPPWTDTQYF; CDR3 DNA: TGTGCCACCGGACCCCCCTGGACAGATACGCAGTATTTT
clone size: many; V gene: TRBV7-9; J gene: TRBJ2-1; D gene: TRBD1; CDR3 protein: CASSVYGTGDYNEQFF; CDR3 DNA: TGTGCCAGCAGCGTATACGGGACAGGGGACTACAATGAGCAGTTCTTC
clone size: -; V gene: TRBV29-1; J gene: TRBJ2-7; D gene: TRBD2; CDR3 protein: CSATGTRREQYF; CDR3 DNA: TGCAGCGCGACCGGGACTAGACGCGAGCAGTACTTC
clone size: -; V gene: TRBV25-1; J gene: TRBJ1-1; D gene: -; CDR3 protein: CASSTGRHTEAFF; CDR3 DNA: TGTGCCAGCAGCACCGGCAGGCACACTGAAGCTTTCTTT
clone size: -; V gene: TRBV4-3; J gene: TRBJ2-2; D gene: -; CDR3 protein: CASSQASDGTGELFF; CDR3 DNA: TGCGCCAGCAGCCAAGCCTCGGACGGGACCGGGGAGCTGTTTTTT
clone size: few; V gene: TRBV10-3; J gene: TRBJ2-3; D gene: -; CDR3 protein: CAISEWALDTQYF; CDR3 DNA: TGTGCCATCAGTGAGTGGGCACTAGATACGCAGTATTTT
clone size: -; V gene: TRBV7-2; J gene: TRBJ2-1; D gene: -; CDR3 protein: CASSFSHNEQFF; CDR3 DNA: TGTGCCAGCAGCTTTAGCCACAATGAGCAGTTCTTC
clone size: -; V gene: TRBV18; J gene: TRBJ1-5; D gene: -; CDR3 protein: CASTRAVRQPQHF; CDR3 DNA: TGTGCCAGCACAAGGGCGGTCAGGCAGCCCCAGCATTTT
clone size: many; V gene: TRBV5-5; J gene: TRBJ1-6; D gene: TRBD1; CDR3 protein: CASSRTGGNSPLHF; CDR3 DNA: TGTGCCAGCAGTCGGACAGGGGGCAATTCACCCCTCCACTTT
clone size: -; V gene: TRBV6-5; J gene: TRBJ1-2; D gene: TRBD1; CDR3 protein: CASSYSAGTGYPNYGYTF; CDR3 DNA: TGTGCCAGCAGTTACTCGGCCGGGACAGGGTACCCTAACTATGGCTACACCTTC